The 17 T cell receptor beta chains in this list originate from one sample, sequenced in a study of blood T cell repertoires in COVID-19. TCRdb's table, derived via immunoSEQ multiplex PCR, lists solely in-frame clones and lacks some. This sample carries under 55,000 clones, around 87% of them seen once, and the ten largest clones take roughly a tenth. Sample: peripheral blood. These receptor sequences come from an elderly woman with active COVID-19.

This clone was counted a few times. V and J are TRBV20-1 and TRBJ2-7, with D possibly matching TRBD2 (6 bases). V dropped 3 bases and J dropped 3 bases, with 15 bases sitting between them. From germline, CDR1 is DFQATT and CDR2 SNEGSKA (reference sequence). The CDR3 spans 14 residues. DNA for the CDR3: TGCAGTGCTAGTCGGGAGCCGCCGATCTACGAGCAGTACTTC. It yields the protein CSASREPPIYEQYF.

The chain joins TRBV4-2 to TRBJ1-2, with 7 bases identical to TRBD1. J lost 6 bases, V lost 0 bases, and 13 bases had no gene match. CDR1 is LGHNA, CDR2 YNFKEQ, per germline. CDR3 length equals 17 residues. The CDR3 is CASSQEQGIQGPDGYTF. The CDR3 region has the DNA TGTGCCAGCAGCCAAGAGCAGGGGATACAGGGGCCCGATGGCTACACCTTC.

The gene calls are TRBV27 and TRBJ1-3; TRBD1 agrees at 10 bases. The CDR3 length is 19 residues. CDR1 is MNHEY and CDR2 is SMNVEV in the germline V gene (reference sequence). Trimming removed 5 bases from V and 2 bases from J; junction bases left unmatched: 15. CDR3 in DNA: TGTGCCAGCAGTCCACTACGGGGACAGGGGATTGGGGCTGGAAACACCATATATTTT. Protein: CASSPLRGQGIGAGNTIYF.

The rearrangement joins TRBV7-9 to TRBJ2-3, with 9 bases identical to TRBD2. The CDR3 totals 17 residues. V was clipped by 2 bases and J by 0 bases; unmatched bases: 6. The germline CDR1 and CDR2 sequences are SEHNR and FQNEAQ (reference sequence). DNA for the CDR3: TGTGCCAGCAGCTTATTAGGCGCGGGGGGGAGCACAGATACGCAGTATTTT. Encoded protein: CASSLLGAGGSTDTQYF. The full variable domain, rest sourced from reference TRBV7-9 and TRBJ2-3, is DTGVSQNPRHKITKRGQNVTFRCDPISEHNRLYWYRQTLGQGPEFLTYFQNEAQLEKSRLLSDRFSAERPKGSFSTLEIQRTEQGDSAMYLCASSLLGAGGSTDTQYFGPGTRLTVL.

The CDR3 sequence is CSVGTSGGVYEQFF. The CDR3 coding sequence is TGCAGCGTAGGGACTAGCGGGGGGGTCTATGAGCAGTTCTTC. The genes are TRBV29-1 and TRBJ2-1, with TRBD2 identical over 16 bases. With 6 bases clipped from V and 8 bases from J, the junction kept 4 bases outside the gene matches. CDR3 length: 14 residues. Germline loops: CDR1 SQVTM, CDR2 ANQGSEA.

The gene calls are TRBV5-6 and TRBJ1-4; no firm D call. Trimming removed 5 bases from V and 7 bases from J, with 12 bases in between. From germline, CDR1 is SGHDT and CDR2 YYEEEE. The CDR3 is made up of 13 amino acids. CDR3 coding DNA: TGTGCCAGCAGACAGAAAGGGAGTGAAAAACTGTTTTTT. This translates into CASRQKGSEKLFF.

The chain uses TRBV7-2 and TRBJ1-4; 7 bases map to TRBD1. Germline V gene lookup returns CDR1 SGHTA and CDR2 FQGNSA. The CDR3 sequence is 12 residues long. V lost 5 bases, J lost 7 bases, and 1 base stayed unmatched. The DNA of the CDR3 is TGTGCCAGCAGCCGGGACAGTGAAAAACTGTTTTTT. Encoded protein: CASSRDSEKLFF. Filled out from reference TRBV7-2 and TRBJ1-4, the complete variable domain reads GAGVSQSPSNKVTEKGKDVELRCDPISGHTALYWYRQSLGQGLEFLIYFQGNSAPDKSGLPSDRFSAERTGGSVSTLTIQRTQQEDSAVYLCASSRDSEKLFFGSGTQLSVL.

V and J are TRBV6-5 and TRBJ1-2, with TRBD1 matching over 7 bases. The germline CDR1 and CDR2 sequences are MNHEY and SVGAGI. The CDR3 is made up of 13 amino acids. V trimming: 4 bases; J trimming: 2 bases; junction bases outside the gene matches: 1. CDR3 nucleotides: TGTGCCAGCAGTTTACAGGGGAACTATGGCTACACCTTC. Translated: CASSLQGNYGYTF.

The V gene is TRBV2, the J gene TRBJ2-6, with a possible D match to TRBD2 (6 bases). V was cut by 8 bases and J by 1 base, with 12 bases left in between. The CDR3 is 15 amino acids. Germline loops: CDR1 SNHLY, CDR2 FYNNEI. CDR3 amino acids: CASAPGVSGANVLTF. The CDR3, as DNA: TGTGCCAGCGCACCGGGGGTATCTGGGGCCAACGTCCTGACTTTC.

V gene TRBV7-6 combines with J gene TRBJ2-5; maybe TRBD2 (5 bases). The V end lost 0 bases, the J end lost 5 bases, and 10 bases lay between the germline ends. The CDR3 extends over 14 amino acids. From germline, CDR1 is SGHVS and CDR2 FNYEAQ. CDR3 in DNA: TGTGCCAGCAGCTTAGCGGGGAGAGGGGAGACCCAGTACTTC. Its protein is CASSLAGRGETQYF.

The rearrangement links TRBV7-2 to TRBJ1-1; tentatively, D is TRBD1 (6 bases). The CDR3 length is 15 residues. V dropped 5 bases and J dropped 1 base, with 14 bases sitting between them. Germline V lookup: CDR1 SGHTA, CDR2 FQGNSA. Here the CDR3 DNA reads TGTGCCAGCAGCCCCCGCCGGGACAAGAACACTGAAGCTTTCTTT. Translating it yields CASSPRRDKNTEAFF.

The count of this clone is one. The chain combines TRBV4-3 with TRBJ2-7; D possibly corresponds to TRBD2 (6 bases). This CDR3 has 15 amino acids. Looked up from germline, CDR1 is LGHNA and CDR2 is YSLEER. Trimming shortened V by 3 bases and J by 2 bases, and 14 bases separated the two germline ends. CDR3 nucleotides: TGCGCCAGCAGCCAGGGGGGACGCGCGGCCTACGAGCAGTACTTC. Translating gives CASSQGGRAAYEQYF.

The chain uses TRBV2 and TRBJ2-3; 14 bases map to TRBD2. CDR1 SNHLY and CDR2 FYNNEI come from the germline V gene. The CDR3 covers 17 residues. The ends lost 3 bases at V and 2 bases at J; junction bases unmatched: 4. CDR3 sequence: CASSEGLAGEYTDTQYF. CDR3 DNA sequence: TGTGCCAGCAGTGAGGGACTAGCGGGGGAATACACAGATACGCAGTATTTT.

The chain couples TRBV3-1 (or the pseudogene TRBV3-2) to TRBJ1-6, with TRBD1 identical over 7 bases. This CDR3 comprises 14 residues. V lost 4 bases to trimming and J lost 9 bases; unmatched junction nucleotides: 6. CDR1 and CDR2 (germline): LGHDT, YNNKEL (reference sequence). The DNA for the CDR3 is TGTGCCAGCAGCCTGACAGGGATGGGTTCACCCCTCCACTTT. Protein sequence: CASSLTGMGSPLHF.

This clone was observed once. The CDR3 spells CASAAQPTITDTQYF. The CDR3 DNA reads TGTGCCAGCGCCGCTCAGCCGACTATCACAGATACGCAGTATTTT. The chain employs TRBV6-5 and TRBJ2-3; a possible D gene is TRBD2 (5 bases). The CDR3 has 15 residues. Trimming pared 8 bases from V and 2 bases from J, leaving 17 bases between. Germline V gives CDR1 MNHEY, CDR2 SVGAGI.

The CDR3 loop is CASSYESGSTDTQYF. The CDR3 DNA reads TGTGCCAGCAGTTACGAAAGCGGGTCCACAGATACGCAGTATTTT. This chain joins TRBV6-2 or TRBV6-3 and TRBJ2-3; D possibly corresponds to TRBD2 (6 bases). The V end lost 2 bases, the J end lost 2 bases, and 11 bases lay between the germline ends. The CDR3 has 15 amino acids. The V gene's germline CDR1 is MNHEY and CDR2 SVGEGT.

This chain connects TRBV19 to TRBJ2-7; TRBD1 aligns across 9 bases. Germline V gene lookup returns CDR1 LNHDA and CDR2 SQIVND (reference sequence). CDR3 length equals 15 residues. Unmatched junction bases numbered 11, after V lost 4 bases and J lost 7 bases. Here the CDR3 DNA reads TGTGCCAGTAGTAAGTCTCCGGGACAGGGCCGGGAGCAGTACTTC. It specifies CASSKSPGQGREQYF. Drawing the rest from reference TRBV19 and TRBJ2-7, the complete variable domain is DGGITQSPKYLFRKEGQNVTLSCEQNLNHDAMYWYRQDPGQGLRLIYYSQIVNDFQKGDIAEGYSVSREKKESFPLTVTSAQKNPTAFYLCASSKSPGQGREQYFGPGTRLTVT.